This TCR beta chain was identified during a study of response to subunit inactivated influenza vaccine. General study points: Authors suggested each seasonal influenza vaccination recruits few new T cells.

V was clipped by 0 bases and J by 2 bases; unmatched bases: 4. CDR3 size: 16 residues. The germline CDR1 and CDR2 sequences are SGHRS and YFSETQ. One entry per CDR3 protein results from TCRdb running MiXCR on the RT-PCR reads. The repertoire holds about 190,000 distinct CDR3 sequences, with 14% as singletons. This clonotype was seen just once. Its antigen is undetermined. This TCR was sampled from a man aged 45-65 years who received an inactivated influenza vaccine. The chain has TRBV5-1 and TRBJ2-3, with 9 positions matching TRBD2. Source: CD8+ T cells sorted from PBMCs, taken less than 6 days after vaccination. CDR3 loop: CASSLVSGGITDTQYF. The CDR3 DNA sequence: TGCGCCAGCAGCTTGGTCAGCGGGGGGATCACAGATACGCAGTATTTT.